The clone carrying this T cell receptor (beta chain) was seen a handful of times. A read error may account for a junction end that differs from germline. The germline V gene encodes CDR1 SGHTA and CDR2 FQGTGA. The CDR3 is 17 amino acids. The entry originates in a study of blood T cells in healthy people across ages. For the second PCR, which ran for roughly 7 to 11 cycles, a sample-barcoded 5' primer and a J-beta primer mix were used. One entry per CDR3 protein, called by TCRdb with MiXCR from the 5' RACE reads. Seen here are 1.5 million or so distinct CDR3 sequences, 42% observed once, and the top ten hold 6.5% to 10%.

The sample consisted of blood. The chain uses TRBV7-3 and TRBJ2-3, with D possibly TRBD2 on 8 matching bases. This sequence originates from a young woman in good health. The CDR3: CASSLMTSEFGTDTQYF. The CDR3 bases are TGTGCCAGCAGCTTGATGACTAGCGAATTTGGGACAGATACTCAGTATTTT.